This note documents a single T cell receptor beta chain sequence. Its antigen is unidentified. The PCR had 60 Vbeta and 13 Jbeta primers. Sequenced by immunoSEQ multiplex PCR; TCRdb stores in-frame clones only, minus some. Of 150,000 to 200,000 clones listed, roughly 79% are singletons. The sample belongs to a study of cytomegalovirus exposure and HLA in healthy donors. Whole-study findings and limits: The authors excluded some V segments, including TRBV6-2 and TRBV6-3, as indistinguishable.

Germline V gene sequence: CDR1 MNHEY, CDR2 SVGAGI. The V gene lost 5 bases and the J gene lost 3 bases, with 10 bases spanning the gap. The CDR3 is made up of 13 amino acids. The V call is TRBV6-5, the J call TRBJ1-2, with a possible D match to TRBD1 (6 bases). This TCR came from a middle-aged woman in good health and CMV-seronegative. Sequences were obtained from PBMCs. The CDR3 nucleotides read TGTGCCAGCAGTAACGGACAGTACTATGGCTACACCTTC. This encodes CASSNGQYYGYTF.